These T cell receptor beta chains were read from a single sample in a study of T-cell reconstitution after alpha-beta-depleted transplantation in children. MiXCR, run by TCRdb on the PCR reads, gives a single entry per CDR3 protein. The data show 100,000 to 150,000 distinct CDR3 sequences, with 23% seen just once and about 10% held by the top ten. The sample in question was PBMCs, mostly from graft donor cells, obtained 180 days after TCRalphabeta/CD19-depleted stem cell transplant. The origin of the receptors is a male patient aged 2-15 years who had a stem cell transplant for chronic granulomatous disease, so the T cells may come from the graft donor. The CDR3 runs from the conserved cysteine through the conserved F or W. D genes are given only for firm matches. For some rows the clone size is stated as once, few or many, or as a class when expanded; others skip it.

16	TRBD1	many	TRBJ2-3	TRBV12-3/TRBV12-4	CASSPRDRGPTDTQYF	TGTGCCAGCAGTCCAAGGGACAGGGGGCCCACAGATACGCAGTATTTT
14	.	.	TRBJ2-5	TRBV7-2	CASSSSGPSETQYF	TGTGCCAGCAGCAGCTCCGGGCCGTCAGAGACCCAGTACTTC
14	.	few	TRBJ2-3	TRBV7-3	CASSLRDPTDTQYF	TGTGCCAGCAGCCTCCGGGACCCCACAGATACGCAGTATTTT
15	TRBD2	many	TRBJ2-7	TRBV20-1	CSARPLTSGSNEQYF	TGCAGTGCTAGACCCCTGACTAGCGGGAGTAACGAGCAGTACTTC
15	TRBD1	many	TRBJ2-1	TRBV20-1	CSARDFGTANNEQFF	TGCAGTGCTAGAGATTTTGGGACAGCAAACAATGAGCAGTTCTTC
14	.	many	TRBJ2-2	TRBV12-3/TRBV12-4	CASSLLGGTGELFF	TGTGCCAGCAGTTTATTAGGGGGCACCGGGGAGCTGTTTTTT
15	TRBD1	few	TRBJ2-3	TRBV6-5	CASSYGTVLTDTQYF	TGTGCCAGCAGTTACGGGACAGTTTTGACAGATACGCAGTATTTT
15	TRBD1	few	TRBJ2-1	TRBV29-1	CSAAPWDSYYNEQFF	TGCAGCGCTGCCCCCTGGGACAGCTATTACAATGAGCAGTTCTTC
13	.	many	TRBJ1-5	TRBV20-1	CSATRGVNQPQHF	TGCAGTGCCACTCGGGGAGTCAATCAGCCCCAGCATTTT
12	TRBD2	medium-sized	TRBJ2-3	TRBV29-1	CSVATSGDTQYF	TGCAGCGTTGCGACTAGCGGAGATACGCAGTATTTT
13	.	few	TRBJ2-2	TRBV29-1	CSVEGDSTGELFF	TGCAGCGTTGAGGGCGACTCCACCGGGGAGCTGTTTTTT
15	TRBD1	.	TRBJ2-1	TRBV25-1	CASSRDRGKNNEQFF	TGTGCCAGCAGCAGGGACAGGGGGAAGAACAATGAGCAGTTCTTC
12	.	many	TRBJ2-1	TRBV29-1	CSVDSGGDSQFF	TGCAGCGTTGATTCCGGGGGCGATTCCCAGTTCTTC
13	TRBD1	many	TRBJ1-2	TRBV18	CASSDDRVDGYTF	TGTGCCAGCTCAGACGACAGGGTGGATGGCTACACCTTC
14	TRBD2	few	TRBJ2-1	TRBV20-1	CSARRLAANNEQFF	TGCAGTGCTAGAAGACTAGCGGCCAACAATGAGCAGTTCTTC